Sequencing of this T cell receptor beta chain was carried out in a study of shared clonotypes between healthy human individuals. CDR1 and CDR2 (germline): SGHTA, FQGTGA. The CDR3 runs 15 residues. V was pared by 1 base and J by 0 bases, with 7 bases between. Naive CD8 isolation took CD45RO-negative cells positively selected for CCR7 and excluded terminally differentiated effector memory CD45RA+ cells. The data were produced by immunoSEQ multiplex PCR, yet TCRdb's version contains in-frame clones alone and is incomplete. The table has under 1 million clones, almost 95% seen once; the top ten hold approximately 25%.

The sequenced sample consisted of naive CD8+ T cells sorted from blood. This chain joins TRBV7-3 and TRBJ2-1; no firm D call. The clonotype originates from a man aged 25 to 40 in good health. The chain's CDR3 is CASSLIVSSYNEQFF. CDR3 sequence (DNA): TGTGCCAGCAGCTTAATAGTCAGCTCCTACAATGAGCAGTTCTTC.